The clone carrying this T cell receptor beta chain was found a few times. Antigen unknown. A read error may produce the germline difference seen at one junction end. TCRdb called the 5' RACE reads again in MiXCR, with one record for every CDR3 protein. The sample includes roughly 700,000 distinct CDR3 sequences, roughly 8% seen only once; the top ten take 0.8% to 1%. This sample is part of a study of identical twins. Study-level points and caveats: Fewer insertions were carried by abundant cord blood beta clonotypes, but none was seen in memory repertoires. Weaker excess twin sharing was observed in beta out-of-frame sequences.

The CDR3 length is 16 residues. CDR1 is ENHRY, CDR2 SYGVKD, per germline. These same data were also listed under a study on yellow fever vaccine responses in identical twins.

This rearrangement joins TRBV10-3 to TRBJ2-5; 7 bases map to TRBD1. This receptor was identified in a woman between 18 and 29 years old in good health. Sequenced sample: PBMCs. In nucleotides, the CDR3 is TGTGCCATCAGTTCCGGGACAGATTCCCTTTACACCCCCTCATTCTTC. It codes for CAISSGTDSLYTPSFF.